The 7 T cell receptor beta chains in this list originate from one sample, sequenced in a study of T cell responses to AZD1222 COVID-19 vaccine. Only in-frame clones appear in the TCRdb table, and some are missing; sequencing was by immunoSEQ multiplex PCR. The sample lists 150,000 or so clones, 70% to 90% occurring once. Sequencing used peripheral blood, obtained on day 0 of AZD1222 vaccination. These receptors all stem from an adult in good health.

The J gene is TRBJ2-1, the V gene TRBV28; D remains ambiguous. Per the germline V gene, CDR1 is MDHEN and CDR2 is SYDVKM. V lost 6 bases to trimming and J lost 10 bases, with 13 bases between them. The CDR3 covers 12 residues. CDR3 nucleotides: TGTGCCAGCAGCTACATCGGCAGAGAGCAGTTCTTC. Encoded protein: CASSYIGREQFF.

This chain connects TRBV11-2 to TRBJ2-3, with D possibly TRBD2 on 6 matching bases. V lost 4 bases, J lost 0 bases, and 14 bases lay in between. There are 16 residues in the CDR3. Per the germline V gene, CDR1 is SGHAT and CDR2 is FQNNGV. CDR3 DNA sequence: TGTGCCAGCAGCTCAGAATTGGGGACTAGCACAGATACGCAGTATTTT. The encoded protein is CASSSELGTSTDTQYF.

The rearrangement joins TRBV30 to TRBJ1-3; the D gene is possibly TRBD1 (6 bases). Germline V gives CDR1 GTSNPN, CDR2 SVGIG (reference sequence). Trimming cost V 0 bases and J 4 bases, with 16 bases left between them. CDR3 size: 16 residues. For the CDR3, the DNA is TGTGCCTGGAGTGTCTTCGGGGGGCATCAAGGAAACACCATATATTTT. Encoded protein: CAWSVFGGHQGNTIYF.

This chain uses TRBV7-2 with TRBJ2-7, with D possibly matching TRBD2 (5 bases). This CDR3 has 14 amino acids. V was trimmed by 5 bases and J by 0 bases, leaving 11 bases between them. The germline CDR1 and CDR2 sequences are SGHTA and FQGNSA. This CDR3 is CASSAGLPSYEQYF. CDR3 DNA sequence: TGTGCCAGCAGCGCCGGACTTCCCTCCTACGAGCAGTACTTC.

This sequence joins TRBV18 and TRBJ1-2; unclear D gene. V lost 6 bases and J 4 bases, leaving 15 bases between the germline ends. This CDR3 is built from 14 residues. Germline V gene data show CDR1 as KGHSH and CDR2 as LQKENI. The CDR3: CASSRVDLGYGYTF. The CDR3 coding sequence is TGTGCCAGCTCCCGCGTAGACCTAGGCTATGGCTACACCTTC.

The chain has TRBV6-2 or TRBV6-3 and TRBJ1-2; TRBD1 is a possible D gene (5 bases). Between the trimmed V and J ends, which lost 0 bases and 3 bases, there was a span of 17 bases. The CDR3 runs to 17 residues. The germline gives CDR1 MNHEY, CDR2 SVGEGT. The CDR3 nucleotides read TGTGCCAGCAGTTACTCGCTTCAGGGAGTGATTCACTATGGCTACACCTTC. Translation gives CASSYSLQGVIHYGYTF.

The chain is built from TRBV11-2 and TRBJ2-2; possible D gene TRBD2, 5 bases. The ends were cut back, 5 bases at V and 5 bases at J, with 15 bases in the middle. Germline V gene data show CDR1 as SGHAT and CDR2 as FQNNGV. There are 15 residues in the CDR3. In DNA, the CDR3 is TGTGCCAGCAGCAGTCAGAGGGTAGTTACCGGGGAGCTGTTTTTT. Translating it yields CASSSQRVVTGELFF.